These 9 T cell receptor beta chains came from one sample sequenced in a study of identical twins. A single record per CDR3 protein comes from TCRdb applying MiXCR to the 5' RACE reads. The data show roughly 470,000 distinct CDR3 sequences, around 15% seen once. The sample was also linked to a second study, of yellow fever vaccine responses in identical twins.

The sample was CD4+ T cells sorted from blood. The receptors stem from a woman between 18 and 29 years old in good health.

This chain uses TRBV27 with TRBJ1-1, with 7 bases aligning to TRBD1. V lost 8 bases to trimming and J lost 1 base; unmatched junction nucleotides: 10. Germline values: CDR1 MNHEY, CDR2 SMNVEV (reference sequence). The CDR3 is 15 residues long. DNA of the CDR3: TGTGCCAGCTGTCCGAGGGGGCGCGGGAACACTGAAGCTTTCTTT. It codes for CASCPRGRGNTEAFF.

This clonotype has more than one count but fewer than ten. CDR3 protein: CSVEGKGLAGGPTSTDTQYF. DNA for the CDR3: TGCAGCGTTGAAGGGAAGGGACTAGCGGGGGGCCCGACTAGCACAGATACGCAGTATTTT. The genes are TRBV29-1 and TRBJ2-3; TRBD2 agrees at 15 bases. Germline CDR1 SQVTM, CDR2 ANQGSEA. The trim removed 1 base at V and 0 bases at J, leaving 11 bases unmatched. The CDR3 runs 20 residues.

The chain employs TRBV5-1 and TRBJ2-3; 9 positions match TRBD1. The CDR3 has 15 amino acids. Looked up from germline, CDR1 is SGHRS and CDR2 is YFSETQ. Trimming cost V 4 bases and J 4 bases; bases outside gene matches: 7. The CDR3 region is CASSGGQGFPDTQYF. The CDR3 DNA is TGCGCCAGCAGCGGGGGACAGGGTTTTCCAGATACGCAGTATTTT.

This clonotype was observed a handful of times. This chain links TRBV28 with TRBJ1-1, with D unclear. V gave up 7 bases and J gave up 1 base, with 7 bases separating them. The CDR3 has 12 residues. CDR1 and CDR2 from the germline V gene are MDHEN and SYDVKM. In DNA, the CDR3 is TGTGCCAGCATGCAGCCGAACACTGAAGCTTTCTTT. This gives the protein CASMQPNTEAFF.

This chain's CDR3 is CASSLSSGGRNEQYF. The CDR3 coding sequence is TGTGCCAGCAGTTTATCTAGCGGGGGGAGGAACGAGCAGTACTTC. The V and J genes are TRBV28 and TRBJ2-7; 11 bases fit TRBD2. V lost 1 base to trimming and J lost 5 bases; unmatched junction nucleotides: 4. Germline loops: CDR1 MDHEN, CDR2 SYDVKM. The CDR3 totals 15 residues.

The gene calls are TRBV3-1 and TRBJ2-1; a weak D match, TRBD1 (6 bases). The CDR3 runs to 18 residues. Trimming shortened V by 3 bases and J by 2 bases, and 20 bases separated the two germline ends. The germline CDR1 and CDR2 sequences are LGHDT and YNNKEL (reference sequence). The CDR3 coding sequence is TGTGCCAGCAGCCACCGATCACCAGGGGTGTCGACCTACAATGAGCAGTTCTTC. This translates into CASSHRSPGVSTYNEQFF.

This chain uses TRBV10-1 with TRBJ2-1, with TRBD1 matching 8 bases. The CDR3 is made up of 14 amino acids. V was pared by 8 bases and J by 7 bases, with 10 bases of the junction left unmatched. Germline CDR1 WNHNN, CDR2 SYGVQD (reference sequence). The CDR3 protein is CASVGQVVSNEQFF. For the CDR3, the DNA is TGCGCCAGCGTGGGACAGGTGGTGAGTAATGAGCAGTTCTTC.

This clonotype was observed a handful of times. V usage is TRBV9 and J usage is TRBJ2-3, with D uncertain. CDR1 is SGDLS, CDR2 YYNGEE, per germline. The CDR3 sequence is 16 residues long. Trimming removed 4 bases at V and 2 bases at J, with 17 bases between. The CDR3 sequence is CASSHDRAPVTDTQYF. CDR3 coding DNA: TGTGCCAGCAGCCACGACCGGGCCCCTGTCACAGATACGCAGTATTTT. Full variable domain (outside the CDR3, taken from reference TRBV9 and TRBJ2-3): DSGVTQTPKHLITATGQRVTLRCSPRSGDLSVYWYQQSLDQGLQFLIQYYNGEERAKGNILERFSAQQFPDLHSELNLSSLELGDSALYFCASSHDRAPVTDTQYFGPGTRLTVL.

This chain links TRBV7-2 with TRBJ2-5; D perhaps matches TRBD1 (5 bases). CDR1 is SGHTA, CDR2 FQGNSA, per germline. Trimming shortened V by 6 bases and J by 2 bases, and 10 bases separated the two germline ends. The CDR3 has 13 residues. CDR3 sequence: CASRRTRQETQYF. CDR3 bases: TGTGCCAGCAGAAGGACACGACAAGAGACCCAGTACTTC.